Below are 19 T cell receptor beta chains sequenced from a single sample in a study of control samples from healthy donors and cancer patients. TCRdb's copy holds only in-frame clones and misses some; the assay was immunoSEQ multiplex PCR. The data hold roughly 120,000 clones, with 90% to 95% observed a single time. Sequencing was carried out using blood. These TCRs come from a woman aged 18-30 years in good health.

The genes are TRBV3-1 (or the pseudogene TRBV3-2) and TRBJ1-2; 9 bases line up with TRBD1. J lost 7 bases, V lost 4 bases, and 10 bases had no gene match. There are 15 residues in the CDR3. Germline CDR1 LGHDT, CDR2 YNNKEL (reference sequence). In nucleotides, the CDR3 is TGTGCCAGCAGCCCAACCGGGACAGGGAAGTTTGGCTACACCTTC. Translation: CASSPTGTGKFGYTF.

This clone was detected only a few times. The J gene is TRBJ2-1, the V gene TRBV6-1, with 10 bases matching TRBD2. This CDR3 has 18 amino acids. V gave up 2 bases and J gave up 6 bases; unmatched junction bases: 13. Looked up from germline, CDR1 is MNHNS and CDR2 is SASEGT. In DNA, the CDR3 is TGTGCCAGCAGTGAATCTTATGGACTAGCGGAACTGAGCAATGAGCAGTTCTTC. Residues: CASSESYGLAELSNEQFF.

The chain links TRBV6-2 or TRBV6-3 to TRBJ2-5; 14 bases fit TRBD2. V was pared by 2 bases and J by 5 bases, with 7 bases of the junction left unmatched. CDR1 and CDR2 from the germline V gene are MNHEY and SVGEGT. The CDR3 is 17 residues long. The CDR3 sequence is CASSYGGTSGRRETQYF. The CDR3 bases are TGTGCCAGCAGTTACGGCGGGACTAGCGGGAGACGGGAGACCCAGTACTTC.

The chain has TRBV7-3 and TRBJ2-3; D is perhaps TRBD1 or TRBD2 (5 bases each). V was clipped by 1 base and J by 6 bases, with 14 bases between them. This CDR3 comprises 15 residues. CDR1 SGHTA and CDR2 FQGTGA come from the germline V gene. The CDR3 protein is CASSLMGDSTDTQYF. CDR3 sequence (DNA): TGTGCCAGCAGCTTAATGGGGGATTCTACGGATACGCAGTATTTT. Filled out from reference TRBV7-3 and TRBJ2-3, the complete variable domain reads GAGVSQTPSNKVTEKGKYVELRCDPISGHTALYWYRQSLGQGPEFLIYFQGTGAADDSGLPNDRFFAVRPEGSVSTLKIQRTERGDSAVYLCASSLMGDSTDTQYFGPGTRLTVL.

A few counts support this clone. J is TRBJ1-1 and V is TRBV7-8; D is uncertain. Trimming cost V 4 bases and J 1 base, with 7 bases left between them. Germline CDR1 is SGHVS and CDR2 is FQNEAQ. The CDR3 is 13 residues long. This CDR3 reads CASSSSRNTEAFF. Written as DNA, the CDR3 is TGTGCCAGCAGCTCCTCCCGGAACACTGAAGCTTTCTTT.

This clone was seen more than once but under ten times. This chain uses TRBV6-2 or TRBV6-3 with TRBJ1-1; 9 bases agree with TRBD1. The V gene end was trimmed by 2 bases and the J gene end by 4 bases; junction bases not matched to a gene: 8. CDR1 and CDR2 from the germline V gene are MNHEY and SVGEGT. The CDR3 extends over 16 amino acids. CDR3 coding DNA: TGTGCCAGCAGTTACAATGGACAGGGGCCATTCACTGAAGCTTTCTTT. This gives the protein CASSYNGQGPFTEAFF.

The chain combines TRBV11-2 with TRBJ2-5; D call uncertain. The CDR3 totals 18 residues. Germline V gives CDR1 SGHAT, CDR2 FQNNGV. Trimming shortened V by 4 bases and J by 1 base, and 22 bases separated the two germline ends. In DNA, the CDR3 is TGTGCCAGCAGCTCGGTCGGTCATGAGGTTTATTCCCAAGAGACCCAGTACTTC. Translating it yields CASSSVGHEVYSQETQYF.

This chain uses TRBV27 with TRBJ1-6; 8 positions agree with TRBD1. Germline values: CDR1 MNHEY, CDR2 SMNVEV (reference sequence). This CDR3 is 16 amino acids long. After removal of 3 bases from V and 6 bases from J, the junction contained 7 bases not matched to a gene. This chain's CDR3 is CASSFRQGRANSPLHF. The CDR3 DNA reads TGTGCCAGCAGTTTCCGACAGGGGCGCGCTAATTCACCCCTCCACTTT.

The chain carries TRBV7-2 and TRBJ2-1; 13 positions match TRBD2. Germline CDR1 SGHTA, CDR2 FQGNSA. Trimming took 5 bases from V and 9 from J; bases not matched to a gene: 7. The CDR3 runs to 15 residues. CDR3 loop: CASSRGLAGEGEQFF. The CDR3 region has the DNA TGTGCCAGCAGCCGCGGACTAGCGGGAGAGGGTGAGCAGTTCTTC.

The V call is TRBV6-1, the J call TRBJ2-1; 10 nucleotides agree with TRBD1. There are 14 residues in the CDR3. Germline V lookup: CDR1 MNHNS, CDR2 SASEGT. Trimming removed 3 bases from V and 15 bases from J; junction bases left unmatched: 11. As DNA, the CDR3 is TGTGCCAGCAGTGATAAGGGGACAGGGGACCGGCGGTTCTTC. This gives the protein CASSDKGTGDRRFF.

This clone is labeled large. In nucleotides, the CDR3 is TGTGCCACCAATCCGGGACAACAGAACACCGGGGAGCTGTTTTTT. Translation gives CATNPGQQNTGELFF. This chain joins TRBV24-1 and TRBJ2-2, with D possibly being TRBD1 (6 bases). Germline V gives CDR1 KGHDR, CDR2 SFDVKD. The CDR3 is 15 amino acids. Trimming took 8 bases from V and 1 from J, leaving 13 bases between them.

The rearrangement uses TRBV4-2 and TRBJ2-7, with 8 bases lining up with TRBD2. After removal of 1 base from V and 7 bases from J, the junction contained 12 bases not matched to a gene. The CDR3 length is 16 residues. CDR1 is LGHNA and CDR2 is YNFKEQ in the germline V gene. The CDR3 nucleotides are TGTGCCAGCAGCCAAGGGGGGCTAGCGGGCTTATATGAGCAGTACTTC. This encodes CASSQGGLAGLYEQYF.

The chain is built from TRBV4-1 and TRBJ2-1; tentative D call: TRBD2 (6 bases). Per the germline V gene, CDR1 is MGHRA and CDR2 is YSYEKL. The V and J ends lost 0 bases and 6 bases respectively, with 18 bases between them. The CDR3 runs 17 residues. The CDR3 loop reads CASSQEAETSGFNEQFF. The CDR3 DNA sequence: TGCGCCAGCAGCCAAGAGGCTGAGACTAGTGGCTTCAATGAGCAGTTCTTC.

The genes are TRBV30 and TRBJ1-2, with 7 nucleotides matching TRBD1. Trimming took 2 bases from V and 4 from J; bases not matched to a gene: 4. This CDR3 has 13 residues. Germline-derived CDR1 and CDR2 are GTSNPN and SVGIG (reference sequence). CDR3 coding DNA: TGTGCCTGGAGTAACGACAGGGCCTATGGCTACACCTTC. This codes for CAWSNDRAYGYTF.

The CDR3 spells CSVGGGANTGELFF. CDR3 nucleotide sequence: TGCAGCGTTGGCGGGGGGGCGAACACCGGGGAGCTGTTTTTT. The chain joins TRBV29-1 to TRBJ2-2; TRBD2 agrees at 9 bases. Unmatched junction bases numbered 0, after V lost 4 bases and J lost 0 bases. There are 14 residues in the CDR3. CDR1 SQVTM and CDR2 ANQGSEA come from the germline V gene.

The chain uses TRBV2 and TRBJ2-1; no clear D gene. Germline assignment: CDR1 SNHLY and CDR2 FYNNEI. Deletions cut 4 bases from V and 4 bases from J, with 2 bases between. The CDR3 totals 11 residues. In DNA form, the CDR3 reads TGTGCCAGCAGTGGGTACAATGAGCAGTTCTTC. Its translation is CASSGYNEQFF. The full variable domain, its missing parts supplied by reference TRBV2 and TRBJ2-1, is EPEVTQTPSHQVTQMGQEVILRCVPISNHLYFYWYRQILGQKVEFLVSFYNNEISEKSEIFDDQFSVERPDGSNFTLKIRSTKLEDSAMYFCASSGYNEQFFGPGTRLTVL.

V and J are TRBV5-1 and TRBJ1-1; the match to TRBD1 covers 9 bases. The CDR3 extends over 17 amino acids. J gave up 4 bases and V 0 bases, and 10 bases lay outside the gene matches. Germline-derived CDR1 and CDR2 are SGHRS and YFSETQ. The CDR3 loop reads CASSLGKNTGGGTEAFF. DNA of the CDR3: TGCGCCAGCAGCTTGGGGAAGAATACAGGGGGCGGCACTGAAGCTTTCTTT.

The chain joins TRBV5-1 to TRBJ2-3; 9 bases are shared with TRBD1. This CDR3 comprises 14 residues. The germline gives CDR1 SGHRS, CDR2 YFSETQ. Unmatched junction bases numbered 3, after V lost 4 bases and J lost 3 bases. The CDR3 sequence: CASSGTGPTDTQYF. CDR3 nucleotides: TGCGCCAGCAGCGGGACAGGGCCGACAGATACGCAGTATTTT.

The V call is TRBV30, the J call TRBJ2-7; a possible D gene is TRBD1 (6 bases). Germline values: CDR1 GTSNPN, CDR2 SVGIG (reference sequence). The CDR3 runs to 14 residues. V was clipped by 5 bases and J by 0 bases, with 14 bases between them. The CDR3 protein is CAWHQGTVSYEQYF. For the CDR3, the DNA is TGTGCCTGGCATCAGGGGACCGTCTCCTACGAGCAGTACTTC.